The next 4 T cell receptor beta chains were all read from a single sample in a study of a mutant IDH1 vaccine in newly diagnosed glioma. Described time point: baseline, week 1 (first vaccination visit). Treatment of the sample: pre-vaccination baseline after standard-of-care therapy. Clones were sequenced by immunoSEQ multiplex PCR, and TCRdb holds only the in-frame ones, with some missing. The table has 98,000 or so clones, approximately 90% seen once; the top ten hold under 0.7%. The source material was PBMCs, sampled from a glioma patient treated with radiotherapy, temozolomide or both. All receptors derive from a woman in her fifties or sixties with glioma.

The chain links TRBV18 to TRBJ1-1, with a possible D match to TRBD1 (5 bases). The CDR3 has 17 amino acids. Trimming removed 6 bases at V and 0 bases at J, with 20 bases between. CDR1 KGHSH and CDR2 LQKENI come from the germline V gene. For the CDR3, the DNA is TGTGCCAGCTCCCTATATACCGGGGCCACGATGAACACTGAAGCTTTCTTT. It encodes CASSLYTGATMNTEAFF.

The chain employs TRBV29-1 and TRBJ2-5, with D perhaps matching TRBD1 (7 bases). The V end lost 6 bases, the J end lost 5 bases, and 13 bases lay between the germline ends. The CDR3 runs to 12 residues. Germline V gives CDR1 SQVTM, CDR2 ANQGSEA. The CDR3 DNA reads as TGCAGCGTCGCTCCAGGGGGGGAGACCCAGTACTTC. This translates into CSVAPGGETQYF.

This sequence joins TRBV7-9 and TRBJ1-4; D possibly corresponds to TRBD1 (5 bases). Germline V gene data show CDR1 as SEHNR and CDR2 as FQNEAQ (reference sequence). Trimming cost V 5 bases and J 4 bases, with 17 bases left between them. The CDR3 spans 16 residues. The CDR3 loop reads CASSPRGWDVNEKLFF. The CDR3, as DNA: TGTGCCAGCAGCCCTAGGGGATGGGACGTTAATGAAAAACTGTTTTTT. Full variable domain (remainder filled in from reference TRBV7-9 and TRBJ1-4): DTGVSQNPRHKITKRGQNVTFRCDPISEHNRLYWYRQTLGQGPEFLTYFQNEAQLEKSRLLSDRFSAERPKGSFSTLEIQRTEQGDSAMYLCASSPRGWDVNEKLFFGSGTQLSVL.

The chain recombines TRBV7-8 with TRBJ2-7, with TRBD1 identical over 9 bases. V lost 1 base and J lost 1; bases outside the gene matches: 5. The CDR3 consists of 16 residues. Germline V gene sequence: CDR1 SGHVS, CDR2 FQNEAQ. The DNA of the CDR3 is TGTGCCAGCAGCTTAGGCACGGGGACAGGGTCCTACGAGCAGTACTTC. Protein product: CASSLGTGTGSYEQYF.